The sequence of this T cell receptor beta chain was determined in a study of shared clonotypes between healthy human individuals. Findings of the study overall: In this cohort, only blood was sampled, and tissue repertoires likely differ. Non-shared clonotypes had lower generation probabilities than those shared by all four donors. Across four donors, naive CD4 shared roughly 5%, naive CD8 3.5% to 4%, memory CD4 about 2.4%, memory CD8 over 0.3%.

A word on this clone: Its antigen is not identified.

Germline CDR1 is WSHSY and CDR2 is SAAADI. The V gene lost 0 bases and the J gene lost 7 bases, with 10 bases spanning the gap. The CDR3 has 14 residues. Naive CD8 isolation took CD45RO-negative cells positively selected for CCR7 and excluded terminally differentiated effector memory CD45RA+ cells. At a deep level, the assay was run. Clones were read by immunoSEQ multiplex PCR, and TCRdb kept only the in-frame ones, dropping some. Of 1.5 million to 2.5 million clones listed, over 85% were seen once; the top ten hold around 1%. The gene calls are TRBV10-2 and TRBJ2-1, with D tentatively TRBD2 (7 bases). The TCR comes from a man younger than 35 in good health. Sequenced: naive CD8+ T cells sorted from blood. CDR3 amino acids: CASSESRGGNEQFF. DNA of the CDR3: TGCGCCAGCAGTGAGTCGAGGGGGGGGAATGAGCAGTTCTTC.